This entry lists 32 T cell receptor beta chains sequenced from one sample in a study of T cells in Graves' hyperthyroidism and ophthalmopathy. Amplified regions were TCR beta CDR3 sequences from RNA transcripts. The HTBI primer set served for first-round RT-PCR of the TCR CDR3. TCRdb recomputed calls from the multiplex PCR reads with MiXCR, one row per CDR3 protein. The table shows over 500,000 distinct CDR3 sequences, with 40% to 50% occurring only once. The sequenced sample was peripheral blood or thyroid tissue (not recorded which). Every receptor here comes from an adult woman with Graves' disease, either hyperthyroidism or ophthalmopathy (not recorded which).

A note on this clonotype: This clone may be a read error of a much larger clone one base away. The chain links TRBV2 to TRBJ2-2, with TRBD2 identical over 14 bases. The CDR3 consists of 16 residues. Germline loops: CDR1 SNHLY, CDR2 FYNNEI. The CDR3 here is CASREGLAGVSGKLFF. The CDR3 nucleotides are TGTGCCAGCAGGGAGGGACTAGCGGGAGTTTCCGGGAAGCTGTTTTTT.

This clonotype has just one count. The rearrangement joins TRBV7-2 to TRBJ2-2; 8 bases align to TRBD2. Germline V CDR1 and CDR2: SGHTA, FQGNSA. The CDR3 totals 16 residues. Unmatched junction bases numbered 12, after V lost 5 bases and J lost 7 bases. The CDR3 here is CASSPSGGRLSGELFF. For the CDR3, the DNA is TGTGCCAGCAGCCCTTCGGGGGGGCGTCTGAGCGGGGAGCTGTTTTTT.

This clonotype was observed many times. J is TRBJ1-4 and V is TRBV14; D is undetermined. This CDR3 spans 14 amino acids. Germline values: CDR1 SGHDN, CDR2 FVKESK. Trimming pared 4 bases from V and 6 bases from J, leaving 12 bases between. CDR3 nucleotides: TGTGCCAGCAGCCTCCTAGGCCACGATGAAAAACTGTTTTTT. Amino acids: CASSLLGHDEKLFF.

This clonotype was seen many times. This sequence joins TRBV5-5 and TRBJ1-1; D is unresolved. With 2 bases removed from V and 0 bases from J, the gap between germline ends came to 5 bases. Germline V CDR1 and CDR2: SGHKS, YYEKEE (reference sequence). The CDR3 is made up of 13 amino acids. The CDR3 protein is CASSFGMNTEAFF. CDR3 DNA: TGTGCCAGCAGCTTCGGGATGAACACTGAAGCTTTCTTT.

As for this clonotype: One end of the junction fails to match germline, which may point to a read error. This sequence joins TRBV7-7 and TRBJ1-5; D is uncertain. The CDR3 is made up of 14 amino acids. Germline-derived CDR1 and CDR2 are SSHAT and FNYEAQ (reference sequence). This chain's CDR3 is CASSSEVGNEPQHF. The DNA for the CDR3 is TGTGCTAGCAGCTCGGAGGTTGGCAATGAGCCCCAGCATTTT.

Note on this clonotype: This may stem from a read error, because a much larger clone lies one nucleotide away. The chain carries TRBV12-3 or TRBV12-4 and TRBJ2-2; 8 positions agree with TRBD1. The J segment lost 4 bases and the V segment lost 6 bases, leaving 7 bases of the junction unmatched. The CDR3 contains 15 residues. CDR3 bases: TGTGCCAGCAGCATCGGGACAGGTGGCACCGGGGAGCTGTTTTTT. Amino acid sequence: CASSIGTGGTGELFF.

The V gene is TRBV5-1, the J gene TRBJ1-4, with a weak D call TRBD1 (6 bases). The CDR3 extends over 17 amino acids. From germline, CDR1 is SGHRS and CDR2 YFSETQ. V dropped 4 bases and J dropped 0 bases, with 16 bases sitting between them. The CDR3 sequence: CASSPTGQLATNEKLFF. The CDR3 nucleotides are TGCGCCAGCAGCCCGACAGGACAGCTTGCAACTAATGAAAAACTGTTTTTT.

This clonotype was observed a few times. This chain joins TRBV25-1 and TRBJ1-6; D uncertain. Germline CDR1 is MGHDK and CDR2 is SYGVNS. Trimming pared 3 bases from V and 7 bases from J, leaving 10 bases between. The CDR3 extends over 14 amino acids. The CDR3 here is CASSEATRNSPLHF. The CDR3 region has the DNA TGTGCCAGCAGTGAGGCGACAAGGAATTCACCCCTCCACTTT. The full variable domain, with the rest looked up from reference TRBV25-1 and TRBJ1-6, is EADIYQTPRYLVIGTGKKITLECSQTMGHDKMYWYQQDPGMELHLIHYSYGVNSTEKGDLSSESTVSRIRTEHFPLTLESARPSHTSQYLCASSEATRNSPLHFGNGTRLTVT.

The rearrangement uses TRBV14 and TRBJ2-3, with 10 bases matching TRBD2. The CDR3 is 15 amino acids. V gave up 2 bases and J gave up 10 bases; unmatched junction bases: 9. CDR1 and CDR2 from the germline V gene are SGHDN and FVKESK. In nucleotides, the CDR3 is TGTGCCAGCAGCCAACTAGCGGGAGATGGGAGTGCGCAGTATTTT. Residues: CASSQLAGDGSAQYF.

This clonotype turned up a few times. The rearrangement links TRBV11-2 to TRBJ1-1, with a tentative D call TRBD1 (5 bases). With 5 bases removed from V and 2 bases from J, the gap between germline ends came to 15 bases. The length of the CDR3 is 15 residues. Germline V lookup: CDR1 SGHAT, CDR2 FQNNGV. This chain's CDR3 is CASSQIWDRNTEAFF. The CDR3 coding sequence is TGTGCCAGCAGCCAGATATGGGACCGAAACACTGAAGCTTTCTTT.

The chain employs TRBV7-2 and TRBJ2-2; D uncertain. The CDR3 consists of 15 residues. In germline, CDR1 is SGHTA, CDR2 FQGNSA. V lost 3 bases, J lost 5 bases, and 13 bases lay in between. CDR3 bases: TGTGCCAGCAGCTTGGGCCGTTTCGTGACCGGGGAGCTGTTTTTT. Translation gives CASSLGRFVTGELFF.

This rearrangement joins TRBV10-3 to TRBJ1-5; no definite D call. The V gene's germline CDR1 is ENHRY and CDR2 SYGVKD. This CDR3 contains 15 residues. Deletions cut 2 bases from V and 0 bases from J, with 8 bases between. CDR3 in amino acids: CAISEVWDSNQPQHF. CDR3 DNA sequence: TGTGCCATCAGTGAGGTATGGGATAGCAATCAGCCCCAGCATTTT.

Remarks on this clonotype: One end of the junction varies from germline; a read error may be responsible. The rearrangement joins TRBV5-1 to TRBJ2-7; D gene unclear. The CDR3 sequence is 14 residues long. The V gene's germline CDR1 is SGHRS and CDR2 YFSETQ. Here the CDR3 reads CASGLGIGVYEQCF. DNA of the CDR3: TGCGCCAGCGGCTTGGGAATAGGAGTTTACGAGCAGTGCTTC.

The chain uses TRBV7-2 and TRBJ1-1; D is uncertain. V was shortened by 5 bases and J by 8 bases, with 6 bases between the two germline ends. Germline CDR1 and CDR2: SGHTA and FQGNSA. The CDR3 has 10 residues. The CDR3 bases are TGTGCCAGCAGCCCGCAGGAAGCTTTCTTT. Amino acid sequence: CASSPQEAFF. Complete variable domain (other parts from reference TRBV7-2 and TRBJ1-1): GAGVSQSPSNKVTEKGKDVELRCDPISGHTALYWYRQSLGQGLEFLIYFQGNSAPDKSGLPSDRFSAERTGGSVSTLTIQRTQQEDSAVYLCASSPQEAFFGQGTRLTVV.

There are many counts of this clonotype. The chain links TRBV11-2 to TRBJ1-2; no reliable D call. This CDR3 has 17 amino acids. Germline values: CDR1 SGHAT, CDR2 FQNNGV. V gave up 5 bases and J gave up 4 bases, with 23 bases separating them. The CDR3 reads CASSPQSGQATIYGYTF. CDR3 nucleotide sequence: TGTGCCAGCAGCCCACAATCCGGGCAGGCAACCATCTATGGCTACACCTTC.

V gene TRBV10-3 combines with J gene TRBJ2-5; no definite D call. The CDR3 length is 12 residues. CDR1 and CDR2 (germline): ENHRY, SYGVKD. With 10 bases removed from V and 5 bases from J, the gap between germline ends came to 14 bases. CDR3 sequence (DNA): TGTGCCAGCAGCGAGTCGGCTGAGACCCAGTACTTC. Its protein product is CASSESAETQYF.

Of note for this clonotype: The final CDR3 position lacks the conserved phenylalanine or tryptophan, pointing to a likely read error. The V gene is TRBV19, the J gene TRBJ2-1, with D possibly being TRBD2 (6 bases). This CDR3 has 14 amino acids. The V gene lost 3 bases and the J gene lost 8 bases, with 14 bases spanning the gap. Germline-derived CDR1 and CDR2 are LNHDA and SQIVND (reference sequence). The CDR3 region has the DNA TGTGCCAGTAGTATCAACGACGGGGGTGATGAGCAGTTCTTA. The encoded protein is CASSINDGGDEQFL.

This clonotype was seen many times. CDR3 loop: CSAREGGGQPQHF. CDR3 nucleotides: TGCAGTGCTAGAGAGGGTGGTGGACAGCCCCAGCATTTT. V gene TRBV20-1 combines with J gene TRBJ1-5, with D hard to call. Per the germline V gene, CDR1 is DFQATT and CDR2 is SNEGSKA (reference sequence). The V end lost 0 bases, the J end lost 7 bases, and 10 bases lay between the germline ends. This CDR3 has 13 amino acids.

In this sample, this clonotype turned up a few times. V usage is TRBV10-3 and J usage is TRBJ1-2; D call uncertain. V lost 7 bases and J 1 base, leaving 7 bases between the germline ends. The CDR3 runs to 12 residues. In germline, CDR1 is ENHRY, CDR2 SYGVKD. The CDR3 is CAITPDNYGYTF. The CDR3 DNA reads as TGTGCCATCACTCCGGATAACTATGGCTACACCTTC.

This clonotype appeared many times. The chain carries TRBV6-1 and TRBJ1-6, with 10 bases that match TRBD1. V was clipped by 1 base and J by 7 bases; unmatched bases: 4. Germline V gene lookup returns CDR1 MNHNS and CDR2 SASEGT. The CDR3 has 16 residues. The CDR3 nucleotides read TGTGCCAGCAGTGAAGGACAGGGGGCTTGGAATTCACCCCTCCACTTT. Translation: CASSEGQGAWNSPLHF.

The chain joins TRBV7-9 to TRBJ1-1, with TRBD1 identical over 10 bases. The V gene's germline CDR1 is SEHNR and CDR2 FQNEAQ (reference sequence). The CDR3 has 14 amino acids. The junction had 7 bases not matched to a gene; V was cut back by 5 bases and J by 7 bases. Here the CDR3 DNA reads TGTGCCAGCAGCCCAGGGGACAGGGGAAATGAAGCTTTCTTT. Translation gives CASSPGDRGNEAFF.

Many counts were recorded for this clonotype. This chain links TRBV20-1 with TRBJ2-2; the match to TRBD2 covers 7 bases. CDR1 is DFQATT, CDR2 SNEGSKA, per germline (reference sequence). The CDR3 length is 16 residues. The trim removed 4 bases at V and 5 bases at J, leaving 13 bases unmatched. In nucleotides, the CDR3 is TGCAGTGCTAAGGCGGGAGCGGGCCGTCGAACCGGGGAGCTGTTTTTT. Translated: CSAKAGAGRRTGELFF.

This clonotype came up a few times. The rearrangement links TRBV20-1 to TRBJ1-1; D gene uncertain. The CDR3 extends over 9 amino acids. Germline assignment: CDR1 DFQATT and CDR2 SNEGSKA (reference sequence). Trimming pared 6 bases from V and 10 bases from J, leaving 9 bases between. CDR3 sequence reads: CSAAGAAFF. In DNA form, the CDR3 reads TGCAGTGCCGCAGGCGCAGCTTTCTTT.

The rearrangement uses TRBV25-1 and TRBJ1-2; D perhaps matches TRBD1 (6 bases). This CDR3 has 15 amino acids. V shed 2 bases and J shed 2 bases, with 12 bases lying between them. Germline V CDR1 and CDR2: MGHDK, SYGVNS. CDR3: CASSENRQDNYGYTF. In DNA, the CDR3 is TGTGCCAGCAGTGAAAACCGACAGGACAACTATGGCTACACCTTC.

This clonotype was detected once. It may be a read error: a sequence one base away is much more abundant. The chain has TRBV6-6 and TRBJ1-2; possible D gene TRBD1, 5 bases. There are 13 residues in the CDR3. Germline lookup yields CDR1 MNHNY and CDR2 SVGAGI (reference sequence). The CDR3: CAGRAPGHYGYTF. In DNA form, the CDR3 reads TGTGCCGGCAGGGCTCCCGGCCACTATGGCTACACCTTC.

V gene TRBV12-3 or TRBV12-4 combines with J gene TRBJ2-2; D tentatively reads TRBD1 or TRBD2 (5 bases each). The V gene lost 4 bases and the J gene lost 7 bases, with 13 bases spanning the gap. The CDR3 runs to 14 residues. The DNA of the CDR3 is TGTGCCAGCAGTTCCTCCGGGGCCGGCGGGGAGCTGTTTTTT. Its translation: CASSSSGAGGELFF.

The sample holds many counts of this clonotype. The chain couples TRBV7-9 to TRBJ2-2, with 9 bases that match TRBD2. The J segment lost 6 bases and the V segment lost 1 base, leaving 9 bases of the junction unmatched. Germline V gene data show CDR1 as SEHNR and CDR2 as FQNEAQ (reference sequence). CDR3 length equals 17 residues. The CDR3 protein is CASSLVRLAGRSGELFF. CDR3 DNA: TGTGCCAGCAGCTTAGTCAGGCTAGCGGGAAGATCCGGGGAGCTGTTTTTT.

Many counts were recorded for this clonotype. The CDR3 sequence: CASSYSWSDRRGTGANVLTF. As DNA, the CDR3 is TGTGCCAGCAGTTACTCGTGGTCGGACAGGAGGGGGACGGGGGCCAACGTCCTGACTTTC. The V gene is TRBV6-2 or TRBV6-3, the J gene TRBJ2-6, with a weak D call TRBD1 (7 bases). V shed 0 bases and J shed 4 bases, with 22 bases lying between them. CDR1 and CDR2 (germline): MNHEY, SVGEGT. The CDR3 spans 20 residues.

The chain has TRBV5-1 and TRBJ1-2; a possible D gene is TRBD1 (6 bases). The ends were cut back, 4 bases at V and 2 bases at J, with 15 bases in the middle. The CDR3 is 15 amino acids. Germline CDR1 SGHRS, CDR2 YFSETQ. CDR3 bases: TGCGCCAGCAGCGACCAGGGGCAGGGAAACTATGGCTACACCTTC. Its protein product is CASSDQGQGNYGYTF.

V gene TRBV29-1 combines with J gene TRBJ1-1; possible D gene TRBD1, 6 bases. The germline V gene has CDR1 SQVTM and CDR2 ANQGSEA. Trimming took off 4 bases at V and 5 bases at J, with 11 bases between the two ends. This CDR3 is 12 amino acids long. CDR3 protein: CSVAQGRTEAFF. The CDR3 region has the DNA TGCAGCGTTGCCCAGGGGAGGACTGAAGCTTTCTTT.

In this sample, this clonotype turned up many times. This chain links TRBV28 with TRBJ1-2; 7 bases align to TRBD1. The CDR3 spans 14 residues. V dropped 1 base and J dropped 8; count of bases not matched to a gene: 7. CDR1 and CDR2 (germline): MDHEN, SYDVKM. CDR3: CASSLSTRGQGYTF. CDR3 nucleotides: TGTGCCAGCAGTTTATCGACGAGGGGGCAAGGCTACACCTTC.

This clonotype was recorded many times. The rearrangement uses TRBV7-2 and TRBJ2-7, with 9 bases that match TRBD1. CDR1 is SGHTA, CDR2 FQGNSA, per germline. J lost 4 bases, V lost 5 bases, and 6 bases had no gene match. The CDR3 extends over 14 amino acids. CDR3 sequence: CASSTQGASYEQYF. The DNA of the CDR3 is TGTGCCAGCAGCACACAGGGGGCTAGTTACGAGCAGTACTTC.